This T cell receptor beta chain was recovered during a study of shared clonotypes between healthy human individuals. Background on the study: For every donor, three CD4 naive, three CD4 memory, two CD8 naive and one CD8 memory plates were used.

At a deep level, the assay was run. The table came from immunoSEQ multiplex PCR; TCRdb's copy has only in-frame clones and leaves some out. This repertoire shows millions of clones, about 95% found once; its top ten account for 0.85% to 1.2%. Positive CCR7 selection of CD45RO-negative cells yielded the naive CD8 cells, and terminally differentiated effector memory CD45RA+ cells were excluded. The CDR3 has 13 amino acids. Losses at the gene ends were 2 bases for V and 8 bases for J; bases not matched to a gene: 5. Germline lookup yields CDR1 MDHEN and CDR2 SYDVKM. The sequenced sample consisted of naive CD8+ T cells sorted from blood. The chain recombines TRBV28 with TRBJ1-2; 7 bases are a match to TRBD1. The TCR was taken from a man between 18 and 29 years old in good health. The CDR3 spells CASSLRDSGGYTF. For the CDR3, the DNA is TGTGCCAGCAGTTTACGGGACAGTGGCGGCTACACCTTC.